The TCR beta chain under discussion was sequenced for a study of response to subunit inactivated influenza vaccine (dated by TCRdb to the late 2010s). Study-level background: To follow how T cells responded to a trivalent subunit inactivated influenza vaccine, the researchers relied on deep quantitative profiling of the T cell receptor repertoire.

With regard to this clonotype: Its target antigen remains unknown. It has no much larger one-base neighbor in the sample; base qualities were not kept.

Library prep was done by RT-PCR. TCRdb records Illumina HiSeq 2500 as the sequencer. TCRdb cleaned the public reads at Q25 with fastp, built clones with MiXCR and kept in-frame beta chains. CDR3 protein duplicates are merged, each entry listing the most common genes and DNA. The sample includes a few hundred thousand distinct CDR3 sequences, with approximately 21% observed a single time. In total, the top ten clones hold 10% of the sample. V and J lose 0 bases and 6 bases, and a span of 12 bases separates them. CDR1 LGHNA and CDR2 YSLEER are derived from the germline V gene. The cysteine opens and the phenylalanine closes a CDR3 of 15 amino acids. Kept here is only the CDR3 DNA, which spans 45 bases and is read in frame from base 1. Results and caveats for the whole study, not just this receptor: The authors suggested that each seasonal influenza vaccination may recruit only a limited number of new T cells.

The TCR was taken from a man aged 50 to 69 who received an inactivated influenza vaccine. Donor details come from another sample of the same person, matched by shared clones. The chain couples TRBV4-3 to TRBJ1-5; TRBD1 might be the D gene, on 5 matching bases. Sample: PBMCs from blood, taken approximately 20 months after vaccination. In nucleotides, the sequence is TGCGCCAGCAGCCAAGATGGAAGGGGCGGTCAGCCCCAGCATTTT. The translation is CASSQDGRGGQPQHF.